Listed here are 24 T cell receptor beta chains from one sample, sequenced in a study of CD8 T cells in ankylosing spondylitis. General study points: Seemingly distinctive of ankylosing spondylitis blood was a TCR beta motif formed by eight highly homologous variants.

These TCRs are of unknown antigen specificity. One entry per CDR3 protein, called by TCRdb with MiXCR from the 5' RACE reads. The sample includes 220,000 or so distinct CDR3 sequences, around 17% seen only once; the top ten take approximately 40%. The source material was blood, either unsorted or a sorted T cell fraction (not recorded which). The origin of the receptors is a male donor with ankylosing spondylitis.

This clonotype occurred a few times. The rearrangement joins TRBV27 to TRBJ2-5; 8 nucleotides agree with TRBD2. The junction had 4 bases not matched to a gene; V was cut back by 6 bases and J by 4 bases. CDR1 is MNHEY and CDR2 is SMNVEV in the germline V gene (reference sequence). The CDR3 totals 13 residues. The DNA of the CDR3 is TGTGCCAGCAGAGCGGGAGTTGCAGAGACCCAGTACTTC. Translating it yields CASRAGVAETQYF.

This clonotype was seen a few times. This chain connects TRBV5-1 to TRBJ2-5, with unresolved D. The ends were cut back, 2 bases at V and 0 bases at J, with 8 bases in the middle. The CDR3 is 14 amino acids. Germline loops: CDR1 SGHRS, CDR2 YFSETQ. In nucleotides, the CDR3 is TGCGCCAGCAGCTTCCCAGAGTACCAAGAGACCCAGTACTTC. Amino acid sequence: CASSFPEYQETQYF.

This clonotype showed up many times. The chain carries TRBV5-1 and TRBJ2-2; unclear D gene. V lost 0 bases, J lost 6 bases, and 9 bases lay in between. Per the germline V gene, CDR1 is SGHRS and CDR2 is YFSETQ. The CDR3 extends over 14 amino acids. CDR3 residues: CASSLEYLPGELFF. CDR3 nucleotides: TGCGCCAGCAGCTTGGAGTACCTCCCCGGGGAGCTGTTTTTT.

The chain has TRBV12-3 or TRBV12-4 and TRBJ1-3; no clear D. The CDR3 sequence is 12 residues long. V lost 3 bases, J lost 4 bases, and 4 bases lay in between. The CDR3: CASSFMGNTIYF. The CDR3 bases are TGTGCCAGCAGTTTCATGGGAAACACCATATATTTT.

The genes are TRBV7-9 and TRBJ1-4, with 10 bases lining up with TRBD1. Germline V gene data show CDR1 as SEHNR and CDR2 as FQNEAQ (reference sequence). The CDR3 contains 13 residues. With V trimmed by 8 bases and J by 8 bases, 5 bases remained unmatched. The CDR3 DNA sequence: TGTGCCAGCGGGACAGGGGTAAACGAAAAACTGTTTTTT. Protein: CASGTGVNEKLFF.

There are a few counts of this clonotype. The V call is TRBV6-1, the J call TRBJ2-3; TRBD2 aligns across 12 bases. The CDR3 spans 15 residues. Germline CDR1 reads MNHNS; CDR2 reads SASEGT. The V gene end was trimmed by 4 bases and the J gene end by 6 bases; junction bases not matched to a gene: 5. CDR3 region: CASSASGGAGDTQYF. CDR3 DNA: TGTGCCAGCAGTGCTAGCGGGGGGGCCGGCGATACGCAGTATTTT.

The rearrangement links TRBV30 to TRBJ1-1, with D unclear. This CDR3 contains 11 residues. CDR1 and CDR2 from the germline V gene are GTSNPN and SVGIG (reference sequence). V lost 0 bases, J lost 5 bases, and 4 bases lay in between. The CDR3 loop is CAWSVPTEAFF. The CDR3 region has the DNA TGTGCCTGGAGTGTACCTACTGAAGCTTTCTTT.

This rearrangement joins TRBV29-1 to TRBJ2-2; possibly TRBD2 for D (6 bases). This CDR3 contains 21 residues. V was clipped by 1 base and J by 7 bases, with 34 bases between them. The V gene's germline CDR1 is SQVTM and CDR2 ANQGSEA. CDR3 residues: CSVEARSKKALAQEPYGELFF. CDR3 nucleotides: TGCAGCGTTGAAGCACGTTCTAAGAAAGCACTAGCCCAGGAGCCTTACGGGGAGCTGTTTTTT.

This clonotype has at least ten counts. J is TRBJ1-6 and V is TRBV14; no reliable D call. The germline gives CDR1 SGHDN, CDR2 FVKESK. With 0 bases removed from V and 9 bases from J, the gap between germline ends came to 12 bases. There are 15 residues in the CDR3. The chain's CDR3 is CASSQESGELSPLHF. The DNA for the CDR3 is TGTGCCAGCAGCCAAGAGTCTGGGGAGCTTTCACCCCTCCACTTT.

The table lists this clonotype with a few counts. CDR3: CASSQVNADSYEQYF. The CDR3 region has the DNA TGTGCCAGCAGCCAAGTGAATGCGGATTCCTACGAGCAGTACTTC. This rearrangement joins TRBV4-2 to TRBJ2-7; no reliable D call. V dropped 1 base and J dropped 1 base, with 11 bases sitting between them. The germline V gene has CDR1 LGHNA and CDR2 YNFKEQ. This CDR3 is built from 15 residues.

The chain carries TRBV25-1 and TRBJ2-7; 10 bases are a match to TRBD1. The V segment lost 3 bases and the J segment 5 bases; nucleotides outside the gene matches: 4. The CDR3 has 14 residues. Germline CDR1 reads MGHDK; CDR2 reads SYGVNS. In nucleotides, the CDR3 is TGTGCCAGCAGTGAGTGGACAGGGGGAAACGAGCAGTACTTC. Translation gives CASSEWTGGNEQYF.

This clonotype has only a few counts. This chain joins TRBV10-3 and TRBJ2-7; 8 bases are shared with TRBD1. V shed 4 bases, J shed 3 bases, and the junction held 5 bases outside the gene matches. Germline CDR1 reads ENHRY; CDR2 reads SYGVKD. CDR3 length equals 14 residues. CDR3 protein: CAISGTGYSYEQYF. The CDR3 DNA sequence: TGTGCCATCAGTGGGACAGGGTACAGCTACGAGCAGTACTTC.

A few counts support this clonotype. V and J are TRBV12-3 or TRBV12-4 and TRBJ2-2; D gene uncertain. The CDR3 covers 14 residues. V lost 6 bases, J lost 1 base, and 9 bases lay in between. The CDR3: CASSPIGNTGELFF. For the CDR3, the DNA is TGTGCCAGCAGCCCGATTGGGAACACCGGGGAGCTGTTTTTT.

The chain links TRBV30 to TRBJ2-7, with a weak D call TRBD2 (5 bases). Trimming cost V 3 bases and J 0 bases, with 9 bases left between them. Per the germline V gene, CDR1 is GTSNPN and CDR2 is SVGIG (reference sequence). The CDR3 spans 13 residues. The CDR3 DNA sequence: TGTGCCTGGAGGGCGGGTAGCTCCTACGAGCAGTACTTC. Translation: CAWRAGSSYEQYF. Full variable domain (remainder filled in from reference TRBV30 and TRBJ2-7): SQTIHQWPATLVQPVGSPLSLECTVEGTSNPNLYWYRQAAGRGLQLLFYSVGIGQISSEVPQNLSASRPQDRQFILSSKKLLLSDSGFYLCAWRAGSSYEQYFGPGTRLTVT.

This chain links TRBV19 with TRBJ2-7; D possibly corresponds to TRBD2 (5 bases). Trimming left V 3 bases short and J 6 bases short, with 12 bases between. This CDR3 has 13 residues. Germline CDR1 reads LNHDA; CDR2 reads SQIVND (reference sequence). The CDR3 protein is CASSIGVAGEQYF. The CDR3 DNA follows: TGTGCCAGTAGTATCGGGGTAGCAGGCGAGCAGTACTTC.

This clonotype was seen only a few times. The gene calls are TRBV27 and TRBJ2-1, with 7 bases lining up with TRBD2. This CDR3 has 13 amino acids. Germline values: CDR1 MNHEY, CDR2 SMNVEV (reference sequence). Trimming took 1 base from V and 8 from J; bases not matched to a gene: 2. CDR3 amino acids: CASSLWGGHEQFF. DNA for the CDR3: TGTGCCAGCAGTTTATGGGGGGGACATGAGCAGTTCTTC.

This clonotype was detected only a few times. This chain joins TRBV19 and TRBJ2-1; 8 positions match TRBD1. V shed 5 bases, J shed 1 base, and the junction held 4 bases outside the gene matches. From germline, CDR1 is LNHDA and CDR2 SQIVND (reference sequence). The CDR3 contains 15 residues. The CDR3 DNA reads TGTGCCAGTAGTGGTTGGACAGGGTCCTACAATGAGCAGTTCTTC. Translated: CASSGWTGSYNEQFF.

V usage is TRBV2 and J usage is TRBJ2-7; TRBD1 might be the D (5 bases). The CDR3 totals 13 residues. The V end was cut by 5 bases, the J end by 2 bases, with 10 bases between. Germline V gene data show CDR1 as SNHLY and CDR2 as FYNNEI. CDR3 amino acids: CASSPLQAYEQYF. CDR3 coding DNA: TGTGCCAGCAGTCCTTTACAGGCCTACGAGCAGTACTTC.

This clonotype has just a few counts. The chain has TRBV29-1 and TRBJ2-1; maybe TRBD2 (8 bases). Deletions cut 4 bases from V and 4 bases from J, with 26 bases between. The CDR3 is made up of 18 amino acids. Germline V gene sequence: CDR1 SQVTM, CDR2 ANQGSEA. The CDR3 DNA reads as TGCAGCGTTGTCGGGGGGGACTTTAGCGGGGACAGATACAATGAGCAGTTCTTC. Translation: CSVVGGDFSGDRYNEQFF.

This clonotype occurred a few times. V gene TRBV20-1 combines with J gene TRBJ1-5; D is undetermined. The V end lost 0 bases, the J end lost 5 bases, and 11 bases lay between the germline ends. Germline values: CDR1 DFQATT, CDR2 SNEGSKA (reference sequence). The CDR3 spans 14 residues. CDR3 DNA sequence: TGCAGTGCTAGAGATCACGGGTCGGATCAGCCCCAGCATTTT. It codes for CSARDHGSDQPQHF.

The sample holds a few counts of this clonotype. J is TRBJ2-7 and V is TRBV25-1; D might be TRBD1 (6 bases). Germline V lookup: CDR1 MGHDK, CDR2 SYGVNS. The CDR3 runs 11 residues. Trimming pared 9 bases from V and 6 bases from J, leaving 12 bases between. CDR3 amino acids: CASQQGLEQYF. The CDR3 coding sequence is TGTGCCAGTCAACAGGGTCTCGAGCAGTACTTC.

This clonotype came up a few times. The junction shows a germline mismatch at one end, possibly a read error. The genes are TRBV12-3 or TRBV12-4 and TRBJ2-5; D possibly corresponds to TRBD1 (6 bases). This CDR3 is 12 amino acids long. The CDR3 DNA is TGTGCCCGCAGGGGTTGGGTGGAGACCCAGTACTTC. This sequence encodes CARRGWVETQYF.

This clonotype came up many times. The chain joins TRBV18 to TRBJ2-1; 12 bases are a match to TRBD2. The germline CDR1 and CDR2 sequences are KGHSH and LQKENI. CDR3 length: 16 amino acids. V lost 3 bases to trimming and J lost 7 bases; unmatched junction nucleotides: 7. The CDR3 here is CASSPASGGVLNEQFF. The CDR3 DNA follows: TGTGCCAGCTCACCCGCTAGCGGGGGGGTTTTGAATGAGCAGTTCTTC.

This clonotype came up a few times. This chain joins TRBV13 and TRBJ2-4; D may be TRBD2 (5 bases). V was pared by 6 bases and J by 2 bases, with 11 bases between. The CDR3 is 14 amino acids. Per the germline V gene, CDR1 is PRHDT and CDR2 is FYEKMQ (reference sequence). The CDR3 DNA reads TGTGCCAGCAGTTTCGGGGATACCAAAAACATTCAGTACTTC. It translates to CASSFGDTKNIQYF.